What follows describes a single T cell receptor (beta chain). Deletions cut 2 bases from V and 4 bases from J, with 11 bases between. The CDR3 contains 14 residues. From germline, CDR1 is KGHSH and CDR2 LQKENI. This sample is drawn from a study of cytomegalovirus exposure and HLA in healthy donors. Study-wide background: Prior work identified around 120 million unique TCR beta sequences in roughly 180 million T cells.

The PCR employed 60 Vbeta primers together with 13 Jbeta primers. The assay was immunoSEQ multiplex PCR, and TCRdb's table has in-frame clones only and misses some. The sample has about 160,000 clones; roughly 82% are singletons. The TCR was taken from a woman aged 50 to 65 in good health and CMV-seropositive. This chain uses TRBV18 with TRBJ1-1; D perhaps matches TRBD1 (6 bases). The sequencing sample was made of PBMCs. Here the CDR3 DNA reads TGTGCCAGCTCACCATACAGGGAAGGCACTGAAGCTTTCTTT. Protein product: CASSPYREGTEAFF.